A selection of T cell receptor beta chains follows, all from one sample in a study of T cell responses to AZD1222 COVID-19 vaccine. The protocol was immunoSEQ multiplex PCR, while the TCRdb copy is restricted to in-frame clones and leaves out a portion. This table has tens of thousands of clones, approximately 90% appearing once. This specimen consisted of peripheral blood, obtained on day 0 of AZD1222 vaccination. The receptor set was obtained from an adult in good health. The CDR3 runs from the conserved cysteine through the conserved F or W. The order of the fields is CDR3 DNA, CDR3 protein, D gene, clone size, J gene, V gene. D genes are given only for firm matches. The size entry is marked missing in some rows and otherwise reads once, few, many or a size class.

TGTGCCAGCAGCCGCAGGGGGGCGAACACTGAAGCTTTCTTT | CASSRRGANTEAFF | TRBD1 | - | TRBJ1-1 | TRBV7-8
TGTGCCAGCTCACCTTATGCAGCCCCCGGAGACTATGGCTACACCTTC | CASSPYAAPGDYGYTF | - | - | TRBJ1-2 | TRBV18
TGTGCCAGCTCACCCCGGCTTTTCGACACAGATACGCAGTATTTT | CASSPRLFDTDTQYF | - | - | TRBJ2-3 | TRBV18
TGCGCCAGCAGCTTTAGTGGCGGGCGGACTAACTATGGCTACACCTTC | CASSFSGGRTNYGYTF | - | - | TRBJ1-2 | TRBV5-1
TGTGCCAGCAGCCAAGATGTTAATCAGCCCCAGCATTTT | CASSQDVNQPQHF | - | - | TRBJ1-5 | TRBV3-1/TRBV3-2
TGCGCCAGCAGCCGCTACAGGGGGAACACTGAAGCTTTCTTT | CASSRYRGNTEAFF | TRBD1 | - | TRBJ1-1 | TRBV4-3
TGTGCCAGCAGTTCGAGGACAGGTGGCTACACCTTC | CASSSRTGGYTF | TRBD1 | - | TRBJ1-2 | TRBV28
TGTGCCAGCAGCTTAAGGCAGGGGCGGTGGAATGAGCAGTTCTTC | CASSLRQGRWNEQFF | - | - | TRBJ2-1 | TRBV7-8
TGTGCCAGCAGTACCGGACTAGCGGGGCTCCCCCAGTACTTC | CASSTGLAGLPQYF | TRBD2 | - | TRBJ2-5 | TRBV6-6
TGCGCCAGCAGCCAAGATAGGGACACGGGAGGCTACACCTTC | CASSQDRDTGGYTF | - | - | TRBJ1-2 | TRBV4-3
TGTGCCAGCAGGGGGACCTCGGGCTATGGCTACACCTTC | CASRGTSGYGYTF | - | - | TRBJ1-2 | TRBV9
TGTGCCAGCAGCTTGGAGGGACGGAGGGGTGAAAAACTGTTTTTT | CASSLEGRRGEKLFF | - | - | TRBJ1-4 | TRBV5-6
TGCGCCAGCAGTGAGTCGTTGGCGACCACTGAAGCTTTCTTT | CASSESLATTEAFF | - | - | TRBJ1-1 | TRBV10-1
TGTGCCAGCAGTTTCTTTAGGATCAACGAGCAGTACTTC | CASSFFRINEQYF | - | - | TRBJ2-7 | TRBV12-3/TRBV12-4
TGCGCCAGCAGCCAAAGGCCACCGGGTTCCGCAACTAATGAAAAACTGTTTTTT | CASSQRPPGSATNEKLFF | - | - | TRBJ1-4 | TRBV4-1
TGTGCCGGTAGCGGGGCGGGCGGGACCCAGTACTTC | CAGSGAGGTQYF | TRBD2 | - | TRBJ2-5 | TRBV2
TGTGCCAGCAGCTTATCCCTGGAGGGCGACTATGGCTACACCTTC | CASSLSLEGDYGYTF | - | - | TRBJ1-2 | TRBV7-9
TGTGCCAGCAGCTTTTCATCCCCAGGCCGTAACACTGAAGCTTTCTTT | CASSFSSPGRNTEAFF | - | - | TRBJ1-1 | TRBV11-3
TGCGCCAGCAGCCAAGGGGGACAGGCGTGGGGCTACACCTTC | CASSQGGQAWGYTF | TRBD1 | - | TRBJ1-2 | TRBV4-1
TGTGCCAGCAGCTTGGGGACAGGGGGCCGGGGCTACACCTTC | CASSLGTGGRGYTF | TRBD1 | - | TRBJ1-2 | TRBV5-5
TGTGCCAGCTCACCCCAGGACAGGGCCGGGGAGCTGTTTTTT | CASSPQDRAGELFF | TRBD1 | - | TRBJ2-2 | TRBV18
TGTGCCAGCTCACCCCCAGGGTCGGATGGCTACACCTTC | CASSPPGSDGYTF | - | once | TRBJ1-2 | TRBV18
TGCGCCAGCAGTGAAGGAGGGGGCGGGGGTCGTGGGAACACTGAAGCTTTCTTT | CASSEGGGGGRGNTEAFF | TRBD1 | - | TRBJ1-1 | TRBV10-1
TGTGCCAGTAGTATGGGCGGTGGGGGGGATAATTCACCCCTCCACTTT | CASSMGGGGDNSPLHF | - | - | TRBJ1-6 | TRBV19
TGTGCCAGCAGTTTACGACGGGGCCAGCCCCAGCATTTT | CASSLRRGQPQHF | - | few | TRBJ1-5 | TRBV12-3/TRBV12-4
TGTGCCAGCAGTTACTCGACGGAGAACACTGAAGCTTTCTTT | CASSYSTENTEAFF | - | once | TRBJ1-1 | TRBV6-2/TRBV6-3
TGTGCCAGCAGTGAAGGGCCGATGTTTGAGCAGTTCTTC | CASSEGPMFEQFF | - | once | TRBJ2-1 | TRBV6-1
TGTGCCTGCAGTAAACTAGCGGGAGTCACCGGGGAGCTGTTTTTT | CACSKLAGVTGELFF | TRBD2 | - | TRBJ2-2 | TRBV30
TGTGCCAGCAGGGGGAAGAATGAAAAACTGTTTTTT | CASRGKNEKLFF | - | - | TRBJ1-4 | TRBV6-5
TGTGCCAGTAATGGCGATACTCCGGGCTACACCTTC | CASNGDTPGYTF | - | - | TRBJ1-2 | TRBV19
TGCGCCAGCAGTCAACGCAAGGGAGCTTTCTTT | CASSQRKGAFF | - | - | TRBJ1-1 | TRBV23-1
TGCGCCAGCAGCTTGGGTGGGACGCAAAGTAATGAGCAGTTCTTC | CASSLGGTQSNEQFF | - | - | TRBJ2-1 | TRBV5-1
TGTGCCAGCAGTTACTTTGGACAGGGGGAAGAGACCCAGTACTTC | CASSYFGQGEETQYF | TRBD1 | - | TRBJ2-5 | TRBV6-5
TGCAGCGCTACGGTCGGGACAGGGTTCCTCCGCGAGCAGTACTTC | CSATVGTGFLREQYF | TRBD1 | few | TRBJ2-7 | TRBV29-1
TGTGCCAGCAGGGGGCAGGGAAACTATGGCTACACCTTC | CASRGQGNYGYTF | - | - | TRBJ1-2 | TRBV9
TGTGCCAGTGGGGCTGGGGCCAACGTCCTGACTTTC | CASGAGANVLTF | - | - | TRBJ2-6 | TRBV9
TGTGCCACCCAACTGGACAGGTCCTACGAGCAGTACTTC | CATQLDRSYEQYF | TRBD1 | - | TRBJ2-7 | TRBV7-2
TGTGCCAGCAGCTCCCTCGGGAGAAATGAGCAGTTCTTC | CASSSLGRNEQFF | - | - | TRBJ2-1 | TRBV11-3
TGTGCCGCCCCCTTGGTAGTAGCGACGAACACCGGGGAGCTGTTTTTT | CAAPLVVATNTGELFF | - | - | TRBJ2-2 | TRBV7-9
TGTGCTAGCAGCTACATGACAGGGGATAAGGAGACCCAGTACTTC | CASSYMTGDKETQYF | TRBD1 | - | TRBJ2-5 | TRBV7-7
TGTGCCAGCAGCCGCGCCTTTAACCGACAACCAGACAGGGGCGGGCACGAGCAGTACTTC | CASSRAFNRQPDRGGHEQYF | TRBD1 | - | TRBJ2-7 | TRBV13
TGTGCCAGCAGCTTAGTACTCGGCCACGAGCAGTACTTC | CASSLVLGHEQYF | - | once | TRBJ2-7 | TRBV11-2
TGTGCCAGCAGCTCCGGACTAGCGGGGGTTAAGCATGAGCAGTTCTTC | CASSSGLAGVKHEQFF | TRBD2 | - | TRBJ2-1 | TRBV9
TGTGCCAGCAGCTACTACGAGCAGTACTTC | CASSYYEQYF | - | - | TRBJ2-7 | TRBV11-3
TGTGCCAGCATAGACGGCTCCTACGAGCAGTACTTC | CASIDGSYEQYF | - | few | TRBJ2-7 | TRBV6-5
TGTGCCAGCAGTCCCTGGACAGGGGGCAGGTACGAGCAGTACTTC | CASSPWTGGRYEQYF | TRBD1 | - | TRBJ2-7 | TRBV27
TGCGCCAGCAGCCCTACCTACACCGGGGAGCTGTTTTTT | CASSPTYTGELFF | - | - | TRBJ2-2 | TRBV5-1
TGTGCCAGTAGGGCGGACTACTACAATGAGCAGTTCTTC | CASRADYYNEQFF | - | - | TRBJ2-1 | TRBV19
TGTGCCAGCAGATCCCAGGGGGGGGGCTTAAGACAAGAGACCCAGTACTTC | CASRSQGGGLRQETQYF | - | - | TRBJ2-5 | TRBV2
TGTGCCAGCAGTCCTCCTGCGGGGGGGCCATCTTGGACCGGGGAGCTGTTTTTT | CASSPPAGGPSWTGELFF | TRBD2 | - | TRBJ2-2 | TRBV27
TGTGCCAGCAGTCCCCAGCTTTCCTTAGGCCCCCGGGACAGGGATGAAAAACTGTTTTTT | CASSPQLSLGPRDRDEKLFF | - | - | TRBJ1-4 | TRBV12-1
TGTGCCAGCAGTTTGACCTCCCGGACGGAGGGCTACACCTTC | CASSLTSRTEGYTF | - | - | TRBJ1-2 | TRBV2
TGTGCCAGCAGAGGTAGTGGAAACACCATATATTTT | CASRGSGNTIYF | - | few | TRBJ1-3 | TRBV6-5
TGCGCCAGCAACGAACCGGGTGCCACTGAAGCTTTCTTT | CASNEPGATEAFF | - | - | TRBJ1-1 | TRBV5-1
TGTGCCAGCAGCTTGGGACCGATTACTGACTTC | CASSLGPITDF | - | - | TRBJ2-7 | TRBV7-9
TGTGCCAGCAGTCCTCCGGACCGGGCGGATACGCAGTATTTT | CASSPPDRADTQYF | - | - | TRBJ2-3 | TRBV6-5
TGTGCCAGCAGGCCTCACAGGAACCCTAACTATGGCTACACCTTC | CASRPHRNPNYGYTF | - | - | TRBJ1-2 | TRBV6-5